The 2 T cell receptor beta chains listed next were all sequenced from one sample in a study of CXCR3-negative and CXCR3-positive naive CD8 T cells (dated by TCRdb to between 2019 and 2020). For sequencing, a NextSeq 550 was employed. The Human TCR Profiling Kit (MiLaboratory) was used to prepare UMI-labeled 5' RACE TRB cDNA libraries. Each entry corresponds to one CDR3 protein sequence from reads that TCRdb reprocessed, and DNA is not given. This sample's table has entries for under 150,000 distinct CDR3 sequences. The top ten constitute approximately 0.28% of the sample. General conclusions and limits of the study: TRB CDR3s from CXCR3-positive naive cells showed higher hydrophobicity (lower Kidera factor 4), lower energy, and higher strength and volume indices than CXCR3-negative naive cells.

No antigen is known for these receptors. The sample was naive CXCR3+ CD8+ T cells from blood. The intended sense of this specimen's cell subset or site label: CD45RO-CCR7+CD27+CD95- naive CD8+ T cells expressing CXCR3 (TNR3+). The receptors derive from a human donor in good health. Some clones in this sample may be carry-over from other donors' samples.

The chain employs TRBV5-1 and TRBJ1-3. Germline-derived CDR1 and CDR2 are SGHRS and YFSETQ. The CDR3 runs to 13 residues. This chain's CDR3 is CASSLGSGNTIYF.

The genes are TRBV29-1 and TRBJ1-1; TCRdb lists TRBD1, though no DNA is available to test this call. This CDR3 comprises 15 residues. Germline assignment: CDR1 SQVTM and CDR2 ANQGSEA. The CDR3 sequence is CSVEAVGGFGTEAFF. Full variable domain (remainder filled in from reference TRBV29-1 and TRBJ1-1): SAVISQKPSRDICQRGTSLTIQCQVDSQVTMMFWYRQQPGQSLTLIATANQGSEATYESGFVIDKFPISRPNLTFSTLTVSNMSPEDSSIYLCSVEAVGGFGTEAFFGQGTRLTVV.